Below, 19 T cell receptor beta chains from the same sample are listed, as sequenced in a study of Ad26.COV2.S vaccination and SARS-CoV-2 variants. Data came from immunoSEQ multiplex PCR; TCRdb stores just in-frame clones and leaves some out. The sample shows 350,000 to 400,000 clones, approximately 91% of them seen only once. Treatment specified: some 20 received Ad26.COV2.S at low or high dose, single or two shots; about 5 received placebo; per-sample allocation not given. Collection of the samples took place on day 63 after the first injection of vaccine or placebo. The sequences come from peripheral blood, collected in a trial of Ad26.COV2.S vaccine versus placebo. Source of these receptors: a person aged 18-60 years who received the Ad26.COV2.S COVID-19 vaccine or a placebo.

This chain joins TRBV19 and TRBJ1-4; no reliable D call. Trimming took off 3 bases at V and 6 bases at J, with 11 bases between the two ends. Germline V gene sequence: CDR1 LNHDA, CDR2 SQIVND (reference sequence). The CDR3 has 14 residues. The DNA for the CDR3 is TGTGCCAGTAGTATCCCCGGAGTAGATGAAAAACTGTTTTTT. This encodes CASSIPGVDEKLFF.

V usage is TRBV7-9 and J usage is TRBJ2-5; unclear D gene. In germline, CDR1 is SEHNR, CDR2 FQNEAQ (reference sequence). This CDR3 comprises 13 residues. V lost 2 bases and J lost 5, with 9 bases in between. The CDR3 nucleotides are TGTGCCAGCAGCTTATCCAGAAGGGAGACCCAGTACTTC. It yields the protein CASSLSRRETQYF. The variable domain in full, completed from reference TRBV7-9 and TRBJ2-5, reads DTGVSQNPRHKITKRGQNVTFRCDPISEHNRLYWYRQTLGQGPEFLTYFQNEAQLEKSRLLSDRFSAERPKGSFSTLEIQRTEQGDSAMYLCASSLSRRETQYFGPGTRLLVL.

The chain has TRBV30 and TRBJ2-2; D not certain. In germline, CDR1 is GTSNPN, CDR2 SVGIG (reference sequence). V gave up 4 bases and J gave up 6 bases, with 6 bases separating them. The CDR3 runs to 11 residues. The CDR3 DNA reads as TGTGCCTGGACCCAGGCCGGGGAGCTGTTTTTT. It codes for CAWTQAGELFF.

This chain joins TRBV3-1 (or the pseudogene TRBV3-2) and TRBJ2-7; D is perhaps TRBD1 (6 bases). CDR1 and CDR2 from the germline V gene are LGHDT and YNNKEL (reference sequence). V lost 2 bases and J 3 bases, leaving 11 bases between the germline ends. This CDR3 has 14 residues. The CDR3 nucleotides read TGTGCCAGCAGCCAACAGGGGCGAGTCTACGAGCAGTACTTC. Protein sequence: CASSQQGRVYEQYF.

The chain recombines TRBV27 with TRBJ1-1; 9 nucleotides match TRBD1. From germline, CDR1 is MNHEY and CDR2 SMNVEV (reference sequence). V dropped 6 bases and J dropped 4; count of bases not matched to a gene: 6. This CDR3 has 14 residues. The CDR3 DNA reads TGTGCCAGCAGGTACAGGGGGCAGGTCACTGAAGCTTTCTTT. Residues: CASRYRGQVTEAFF.

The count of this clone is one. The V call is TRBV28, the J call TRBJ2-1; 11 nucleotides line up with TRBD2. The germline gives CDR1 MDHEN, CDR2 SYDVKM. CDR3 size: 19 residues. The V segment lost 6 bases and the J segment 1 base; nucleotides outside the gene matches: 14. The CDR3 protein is CASRGGTSGDGPSYNEQFF. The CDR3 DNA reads TGTGCCAGCAGGGGGGGGACTAGCGGCGACGGCCCTTCCTACAATGAGCAGTTCTTC.

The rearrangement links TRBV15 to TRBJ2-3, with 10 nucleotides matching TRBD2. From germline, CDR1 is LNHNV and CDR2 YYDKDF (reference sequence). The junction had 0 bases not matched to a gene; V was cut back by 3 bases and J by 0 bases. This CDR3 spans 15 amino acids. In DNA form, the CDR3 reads TGTGCCACCAGCAGTAGCGGGAGGAGCACAGATACGCAGTATTTT. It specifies CATSSSGRSTDTQYF.

CDR3 coding DNA: TGTGCCAGCCGCAAGACTAGCGGGAGGAGCTACAATGAGCAGTTCTTC. Its translation: CASRKTSGRSYNEQFF. The chain has TRBV2 and TRBJ2-1; 13 bases map to TRBD2. The CDR3 loop spans 16 amino acids. The germline gives CDR1 SNHLY, CDR2 FYNNEI. V dropped 8 bases and J dropped 3; count of bases not matched to a gene: 7.

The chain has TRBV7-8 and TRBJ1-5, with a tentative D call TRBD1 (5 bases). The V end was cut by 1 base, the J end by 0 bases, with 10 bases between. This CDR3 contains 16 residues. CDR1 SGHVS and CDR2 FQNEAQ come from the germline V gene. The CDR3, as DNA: TGTGCCAGCAGCTTAGGGACAATCAATAGCAATCAGCCCCAGCATTTT. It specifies CASSLGTINSNQPQHF.

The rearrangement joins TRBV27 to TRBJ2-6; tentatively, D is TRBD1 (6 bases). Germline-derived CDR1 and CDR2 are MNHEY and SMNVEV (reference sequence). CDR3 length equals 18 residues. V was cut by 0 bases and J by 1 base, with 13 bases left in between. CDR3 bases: TGTGCCAGCAGTTTATCGGGACACAGGTTTTCTGGGGCCAACGTCCTGACTTTC. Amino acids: CASSLSGHRFSGANVLTF.

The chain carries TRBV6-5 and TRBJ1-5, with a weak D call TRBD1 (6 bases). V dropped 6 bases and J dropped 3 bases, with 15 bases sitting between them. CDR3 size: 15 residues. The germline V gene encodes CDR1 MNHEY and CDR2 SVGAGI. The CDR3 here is CASSEIGQNNQPQHF. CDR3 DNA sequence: TGTGCCAGCAGCGAGATCGGACAGAACAATCAGCCCCAGCATTTT.

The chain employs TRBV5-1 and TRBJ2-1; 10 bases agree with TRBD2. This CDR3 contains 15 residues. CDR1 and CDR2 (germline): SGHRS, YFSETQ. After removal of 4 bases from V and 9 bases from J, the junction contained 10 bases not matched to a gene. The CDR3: CASSPQRAGGAEQFF. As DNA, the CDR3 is TGCGCCAGCAGCCCCCAGCGAGCGGGAGGGGCTGAGCAGTTCTTC.

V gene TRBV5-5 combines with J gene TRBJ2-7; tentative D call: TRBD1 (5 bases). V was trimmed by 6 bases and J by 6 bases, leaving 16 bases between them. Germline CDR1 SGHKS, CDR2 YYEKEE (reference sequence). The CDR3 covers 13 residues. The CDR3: CASTDNLYSEQYF. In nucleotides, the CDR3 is TGTGCCAGCACGGACAACTTGTACTCCGAGCAGTACTTC.

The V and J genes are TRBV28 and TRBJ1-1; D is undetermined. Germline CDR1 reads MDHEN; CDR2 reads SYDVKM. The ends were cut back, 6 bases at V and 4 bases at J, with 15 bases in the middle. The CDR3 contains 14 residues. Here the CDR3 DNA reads TGTGCCAGCAGAGATCGCCTGGGGAGCACTGAAGCTTTCTTT. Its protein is CASRDRLGSTEAFF.

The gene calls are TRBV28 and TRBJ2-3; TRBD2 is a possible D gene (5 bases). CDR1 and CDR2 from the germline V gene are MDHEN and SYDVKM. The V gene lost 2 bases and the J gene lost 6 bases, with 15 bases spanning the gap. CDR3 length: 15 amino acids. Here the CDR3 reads CASSLAAGDVDTQYF. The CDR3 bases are TGTGCCAGCAGTTTAGCGGCGGGCGACGTGGATACGCAGTATTTT.

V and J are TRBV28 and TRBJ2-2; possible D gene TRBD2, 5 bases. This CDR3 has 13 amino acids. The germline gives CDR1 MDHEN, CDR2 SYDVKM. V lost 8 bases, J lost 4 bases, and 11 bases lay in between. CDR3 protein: CASPARGTGELFF. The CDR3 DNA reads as TGTGCCAGCCCGGCCCGGGGCACCGGGGAGCTGTTTTTT.

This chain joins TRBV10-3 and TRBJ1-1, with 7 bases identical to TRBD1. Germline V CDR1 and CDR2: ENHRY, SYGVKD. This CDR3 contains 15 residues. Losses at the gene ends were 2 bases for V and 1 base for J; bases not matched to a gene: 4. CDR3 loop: CAISEPGQSNTEAFF. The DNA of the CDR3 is TGTGCCATCAGTGAGCCGGGACAGTCGAACACTGAAGCTTTCTTT.

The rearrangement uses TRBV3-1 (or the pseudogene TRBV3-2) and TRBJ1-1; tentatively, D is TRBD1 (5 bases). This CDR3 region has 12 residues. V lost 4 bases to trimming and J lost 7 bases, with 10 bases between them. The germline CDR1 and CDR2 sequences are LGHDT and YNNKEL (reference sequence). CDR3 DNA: TGTGCCAGCAGCCCGGGGGAGGATGAAGCTTTCTTT. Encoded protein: CASSPGEDEAFF.

CDR3 amino acids: CASSQGSGRPGELFF. Here the CDR3 DNA reads TGTGCCAGCAGCCAGGGAAGCGGGAGACCCGGGGAGCTGTTTTTT. The chain has TRBV7-3 and TRBJ2-2; 8 bases line up with TRBD2. Germline V gene sequence: CDR1 SGHTA, CDR2 FQGTGA. CDR3 length: 15 amino acids. V dropped 5 bases and J dropped 6; count of bases not matched to a gene: 8.